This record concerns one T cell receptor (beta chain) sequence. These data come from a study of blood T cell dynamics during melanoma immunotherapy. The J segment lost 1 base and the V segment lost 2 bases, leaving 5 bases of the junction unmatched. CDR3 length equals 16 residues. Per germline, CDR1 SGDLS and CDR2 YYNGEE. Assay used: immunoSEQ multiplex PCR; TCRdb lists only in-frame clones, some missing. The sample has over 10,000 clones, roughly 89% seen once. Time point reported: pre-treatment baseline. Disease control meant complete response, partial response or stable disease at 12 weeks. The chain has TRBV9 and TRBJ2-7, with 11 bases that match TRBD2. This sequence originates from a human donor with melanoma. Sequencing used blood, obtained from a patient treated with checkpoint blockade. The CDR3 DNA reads TGTGCCAGCAGCGTGGGACTAGCGGAGGGATCCTACGAGCAGTACTTC. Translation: CASSVGLAEGSYEQYF. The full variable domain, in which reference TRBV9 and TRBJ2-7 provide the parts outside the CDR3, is DSGVTQTPKHLITATGQRVTLRCSPRSGDLSVYWYQQSLDQGLQFLIQYYNGEERAKGNILERFSAQQFPDLHSELNLSSLELGDSALYFCASSVGLAEGSYEQYFGPGTRLTVT.